A single sample is the source of the 9 T cell receptor beta chains below, sequenced in a study of spatial heterogeneity in lung cancer. Each CDR3 protein gets one entry after TCRdb re-called the 5' RACE reads with MiXCR. Among approximately 4,000 distinct CDR3 sequences listed, roughly 16% were seen once. Time point: sample taken at primary tumor resection. Without sorting, whole RNA was sequenced from tumor, nontumor lung or frozen PBMC. The sample here was PBMCs, taken at surgery. Every receptor here comes from a male donor with early-stage non-small cell lung cancer.

This chain links TRBV11-2 with TRBJ2-1; D may be TRBD1 (6 bases). The CDR3 covers 13 residues. V was clipped by 10 bases and J by 4 bases, with 14 bases between them. Germline lookup yields CDR1 SGHAT and CDR2 FQNNGV. The CDR3 loop reads CANTGLIYNEQFF. CDR3 coding DNA: TGTGCCAACACAGGGCTTATATACAATGAGCAGTTCTTC. Looking up the rest from reference TRBV11-2 and TRBJ2-1 gives the full variable domain: EAGVAQSPRYKIIEKRQSVAFWCNPISGHATLYWYQQILGQGPKLLIQFQNNGVVDDSQLPKDRFSAERLKGVDSTLKIQPAKLEDSAVYLCANTGLIYNEQFFGPGTRLTVL.

Many counts were recorded for this clonotype. The CDR3 region is CASSQAPAGGNTGELFF. The CDR3 coding sequence is TGTGCCAGCAGCCAAGCTCCAGCGGGGGGGAACACCGGGGAGCTGTTTTTT. V gene TRBV4-2 combines with J gene TRBJ2-2; 9 nucleotides align to TRBD2. V was clipped by 1 base and J by 1 base; unmatched bases: 4. CDR1 LGHNA and CDR2 YNFKEQ come from the germline V gene. CDR3 length: 17 amino acids.

This clonotype appeared many times. The rearrangement links TRBV28 to TRBJ2-1; 11 bases agree with TRBD2. The CDR3 has 16 residues. The germline CDR1 and CDR2 sequences are MDHEN and SYDVKM. V lost 1 base and J lost 5; bases outside the gene matches: 4. For the CDR3, the DNA is TGTGCCAGCAGTTTATCAACTAGCGGGAGCCACAATGAGCAGTTCTTC. Encoded protein: CASSLSTSGSHNEQFF.

The V gene is TRBV20-1, the J gene TRBJ2-7; D gene uncertain. The V gene lost 0 bases and the J gene lost 2 bases, with 11 bases spanning the gap. Germline assignment: CDR1 DFQATT and CDR2 SNEGSKA (reference sequence). This CDR3 spans 14 amino acids. CDR3 region: CSARDLGSTYEQYF. CDR3 nucleotide sequence: TGCAGTGCTAGAGATTTAGGGTCCACCTACGAGCAGTACTTC.

The V call is TRBV3-1, the J call TRBJ2-1, with a possible D match to TRBD2 (6 bases). The CDR3 is 17 residues long. In germline, CDR1 is LGHDT, CDR2 YNNKEL (reference sequence). The V end was cut by 4 bases, the J end by 0 bases, with 16 bases between. This chain's CDR3 is CASSPAYGTPSYNEQFF. Written as DNA, the CDR3 is TGTGCCAGCAGCCCCGCCTATGGGACTCCCTCCTACAATGAGCAGTTCTTC.

This clonotype was counted a few times. The chain employs TRBV29-1 and TRBJ1-1, with D possibly TRBD1 on 5 matching bases. Germline CDR1 and CDR2: SQVTM and ANQGSEA. V was clipped by 4 bases and J by 8 bases, with 14 bases between them. The length of the CDR3 is 12 residues. The CDR3 sequence: CSVAGATLEAFF. The CDR3 DNA sequence: TGCAGCGTTGCTGGGGCAACCTTAGAAGCTTTCTTT.

This clonotype was picked up many times. The J gene is TRBJ2-3, the V gene TRBV28; D might be TRBD2 (6 bases). Per the germline V gene, CDR1 is MDHEN and CDR2 is SYDVKM. Trimming removed 5 bases at V and 2 bases at J, with 20 bases between. This CDR3 has 17 residues. This chain's CDR3 is CASSTDYSLALTDTQYF. DNA for the CDR3: TGTGCCAGCAGTACGGACTACTCGCTTGCCCTCACAGATACGCAGTATTTT.

This clonotype was recorded many times. This chain uses TRBV28 with TRBJ2-5; D not resolved. CDR3 size: 12 residues. Deletions cut 4 bases from V and 5 bases from J, with 8 bases between. CDR1 is MDHEN, CDR2 SYDVKM, per germline. The CDR3 nucleotides read TGTGCCAGCAGTTATCGTTGGGAGACCCAGTACTTC. Translating gives CASSYRWETQYF.

Ten or more counts support this clonotype. The rearrangement links TRBV10-3 to TRBJ2-3, with TRBD1 identical over 7 bases. The CDR3 runs 14 residues. The germline V gene has CDR1 ENHRY and CDR2 SYGVKD. J lost 4 bases, V lost 7 bases, and 8 bases had no gene match. The CDR3 DNA is TGTGCCATCACCTGGGACAGATGGGCAGATACGCAGTATTTT. Protein: CAITWDRWADTQYF.